Reported below is one TCR beta chain. V lost 2 bases, J lost 2 bases, and 7 bases lay in between. CDR1 is MNHEY and CDR2 is SVGAGI in the germline V gene. The length of the CDR3 is 13 residues. This table comes from immunoSEQ multiplex PCR, and its TCRdb copy is limited to in-frame clones, with some not included. The sample has around 80,000 clones, roughly 98% seen once. This entry comes from a study of technical replicates of blood from several donors. Material for sequencing was T cells isolated from PBMCs. This sequence was found in a human donor in good health. This chain joins TRBV6-5 and TRBJ2-7; D gene ambiguous. CDR3 DNA sequence: TGTGCCAGCAGTTACGGCTTCCCCTACGAGCAGTACTTC. It is translated as CASSYGFPYEQYF.